The clone carrying this TCR beta chain was picked up a small number of times. These data come from a study of cytomegalovirus exposure and HLA in healthy donors. Study details: The study placed about 81% of its approximately 430 genotyped donors in the Caucasian-associated ancestry cluster.

Use of 60 Vbeta and 13 Jbeta primers characterized the PCR. Data came from immunoSEQ multiplex PCR; TCRdb stores just in-frame clones and leaves some out. The table lists under 150,000 clones, more than 60% of them singletons. Trimming took off 5 bases at V and 4 bases at J, with 14 bases between the two ends. This CDR3 has 14 residues. Germline assignment: CDR1 SEHNR and CDR2 FQNEAQ (reference sequence). The receptor was isolated from a man aged 40-49 years in good health and CMV-seropositive. The chain couples TRBV7-9 to TRBJ1-1; D is uncertain. Sequenced sample: PBMCs. The CDR3 sequence: CASSLSFGVTEAFF. The CDR3 nucleotides are TGTGCCAGCAGCCTTAGTTTCGGGGTCACTGAAGCTTTCTTT.